This T cell receptor (beta chain) was captured by sequencing in a study of blood T cell repertoires in COVID-19. Germline V lookup: CDR1 SGHRS, CDR2 YFSETQ. Trimming left V 4 bases short and J 5 bases short, with 15 bases between. This CDR3 contains 14 residues. The data were produced by immunoSEQ multiplex PCR, yet TCRdb's version contains in-frame clones alone and is incomplete. Of 85,000 to 130,000 clones in the sample, approximately 86% were seen once. The source of this sequence is a woman between 45 and 60 years old who had recovered from COVID-19. The sequenced material came from PBMCs or T cells enriched from blood (not recorded which). V gene TRBV5-1 combines with J gene TRBJ1-2; D gene uncertain. The CDR3 DNA sequence: TGCGCCAGCAGCCTAGTAGGAGAACGATATGGCTACACCTTC. This translates into CASSLVGERYGYTF.